The 9 T cell receptor beta chains listed next were all sequenced from one sample in a study of Graves' ophthalmopathy and Graves' hyperthyroidism. TCR beta CDR3 regions were amplified from RNA transcripts. RT-PCR was first run with HTBI primers, then multiplex PCR in a second round. One entry per CDR3 protein, called by TCRdb with MiXCR from the multiplex PCR reads. This sample has approximately 700,000 distinct CDR3 sequences, with approximately 40% found just once. Sequences were obtained from peripheral blood. The receptors derive from an adult man with Graves' ophthalmopathy.

The rearrangement uses TRBV4-1 and TRBJ2-5; 11 bases are shared with TRBD2. The ends lost 1 base at V and 0 bases at J; junction bases unmatched: 7. This CDR3 is built from 18 residues. Germline V gives CDR1 MGHRA, CDR2 YSYEKL. CDR3 sequence (DNA): TGCGCCAGCAGCCAAGGTCCTAGGACTAGCGGGTACCAAGAGACCCAGTACTTC. Translating gives CASSQGPRTSGYQETQYF.

Regarding this clonotype: No conserved phenylalanine or tryptophan ends this CDR3, so it is likely a read error. The limits of the CDR3 on the DNA are not certain, so only TCRdb's listed CDR3 is given. V is TRBV7-9 and J is TRBJ2-7; the table's D call of TRBD2 was not tested on the DNA. The CDR3 is 8 amino acids in total, end residues counted. Germline V gene data show CDR1 as SEHNR and CDR2 as FQNEAQ (reference sequence). This CDR3 reads CASSLVAG.

This clonotype was detected only a few times. The V and J genes are TRBV15 and TRBJ1-2; TRBD1 agrees at 8 bases. In germline, CDR1 is LNHNV, CDR2 YYDKDF (reference sequence). CDR3 length equals 12 residues. V dropped 4 bases and J dropped 12; count of bases not matched to a gene: 7. In nucleotides, the CDR3 is TGTGCCACCAGCAAGGACAGGGTGGCCAACACCTTC. It specifies CATSKDRVANTF.

This chain joins TRBV12-3 or TRBV12-4 and TRBJ2-5, with D possibly called TRBD1 or TRBD2 (6 bases each). The CDR3 is 14 residues long. V was clipped by 3 bases and J by 1 base, with 9 bases between them. Here the CDR3 reads CASSFKGGQETQYF. For the CDR3, the DNA is TGTGCCAGCAGTTTCAAGGGGGGCCAAGAGACCCAGTACTTC.

The chain is built from TRBV7-9 and TRBJ2-7; D is perhaps TRBD2 (5 bases). The CDR3 spans 16 residues. V lost 5 bases to trimming and J lost 4 bases, with 21 bases between them. Germline V lookup: CDR1 SEHNR, CDR2 FQNEAQ (reference sequence). CDR3 in amino acids: CASSPAHVGAGYEQYF. DNA of the CDR3: TGTGCCAGCAGCCCGGCGCACGTGGGAGCTGGATACGAGCAGTACTTC.

A note on this clonotype: At one end, the junction sequence differs from germline, possibly due to a read error. The chain is built from TRBV11-2 and TRBJ2-1; the D gene could be TRBD1 or TRBD2 (5 bases each). This CDR3 has 18 amino acids. Germline V lookup: CDR1 SGHAT, CDR2 FQNNGV. The DNA of the CDR3 is TGTGCCATCAGCGTCCGGGACGGTCGCCCCCTCAGCGACAATGAGCAGTTCTTC. Translating it yields CAISVRDGRPLSDNEQFF.

J is TRBJ1-5 and V is TRBV25-1; 7 nucleotides agree with TRBD1. The CDR3 extends over 18 amino acids. V lost 6 bases to trimming and J lost 2 bases; unmatched junction nucleotides: 16. The germline gives CDR1 MGHDK, CDR2 SYGVNS. Here the CDR3 reads CASRSRDRRLGRNQPQHF. The CDR3 bases are TGTGCCAGCAGGAGCAGGGACAGAAGATTGGGGCGCAATCAGCCCCAGCATTTT.

The chain combines TRBV15 with TRBJ1-2; a weak D match, TRBD1 (6 bases). This CDR3 region has 15 residues. V gave up 3 bases and J gave up 4 bases, with 15 bases separating them. Germline CDR1 is LNHNV and CDR2 is YYDKDF (reference sequence). The CDR3 spells CATSSPGQLSYGYTF. CDR3 DNA: TGTGCCACCAGCAGCCCTGGACAGTTGAGCTATGGCTACACCTTC. The entire variable domain, with the rest obtained from reference TRBV15 and TRBJ1-2, is as follows: DAMVIQNPRYQVTQFGKPVTLSCSQTLNHNVMYWYQQKSSQAPKLLFHYYDKDFNNEADTPDNFQSRRPNTSFCFLDIRSPGLGDTAMYLCATSSPGQLSYGYTFGSGTRLTVV.

This clonotype was picked up a small number of times. This chain links TRBV5-1 with TRBJ1-6; the D is unclear. The CDR3 totals 16 residues. The germline V gene encodes CDR1 SGHRS and CDR2 YFSETQ. Trimming removed 0 bases at V and 7 bases at J, with 14 bases between. The CDR3 region is CASSLAGDKRNSPLHF. DNA of the CDR3: TGCGCCAGCAGCTTGGCAGGTGACAAAAGAAATTCACCCCTCCACTTT.